This T cell receptor beta chain was recorded in a study of T cell responses to AZD1222 COVID-19 vaccine. Measured with immunoSEQ multiplex PCR; TCRdb has only the in-frame clones, and not every one. The sample consists of 95,000 to 150,000 clones, around 85% of them appearing once. The V segment lost 2 bases and the J segment 4 bases; nucleotides outside the gene matches: 10. Germline loops: CDR1 MNHNS, CDR2 SASEGT. This CDR3 has 17 amino acids. This clone was seen ten or more times. Analyses pooled second doses at about 4 or about 12 weeks. The chain links TRBV6-1 to TRBJ1-4, with TRBD1 matching over 7 bases. The clonotype originates from an adult who received the AZD1222 COVID-19 vaccine. This specimen was peripheral blood, taken 28 days after the second AZD1222 dose. CDR3: CASSERWQGDVNEKLFF. Written as DNA, the CDR3 is TGTGCCAGCAGTGAAAGGTGGCAGGGGGATGTTAATGAAAAACTGTTTTTT.